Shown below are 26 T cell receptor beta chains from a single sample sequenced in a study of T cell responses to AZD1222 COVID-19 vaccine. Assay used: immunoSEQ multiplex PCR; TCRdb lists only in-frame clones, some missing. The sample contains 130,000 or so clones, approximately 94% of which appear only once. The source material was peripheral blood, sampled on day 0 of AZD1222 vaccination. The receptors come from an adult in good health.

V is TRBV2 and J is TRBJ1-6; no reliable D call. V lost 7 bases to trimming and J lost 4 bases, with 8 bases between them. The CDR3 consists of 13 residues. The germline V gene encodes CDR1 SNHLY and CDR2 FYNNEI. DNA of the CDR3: TGTGCCAGCATGGCAGATTATAATTCACCCCTCCACTTT. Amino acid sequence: CASMADYNSPLHF.

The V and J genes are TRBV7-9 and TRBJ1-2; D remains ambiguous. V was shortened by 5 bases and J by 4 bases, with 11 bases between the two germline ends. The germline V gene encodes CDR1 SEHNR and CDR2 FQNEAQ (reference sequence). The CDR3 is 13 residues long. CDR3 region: CASSTGILYGYTF. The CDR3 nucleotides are TGTGCCAGCAGCACCGGGATTCTCTATGGCTACACCTTC. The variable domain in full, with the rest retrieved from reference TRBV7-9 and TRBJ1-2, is DTGVSQNPRHKITKRGQNVTFRCDPISEHNRLYWYRQTLGQGPEFLTYFQNEAQLEKSRLLSDRFSAERPKGSFSTLEIQRTEQGDSAMYLCASSTGILYGYTFGSGTRLTVV.

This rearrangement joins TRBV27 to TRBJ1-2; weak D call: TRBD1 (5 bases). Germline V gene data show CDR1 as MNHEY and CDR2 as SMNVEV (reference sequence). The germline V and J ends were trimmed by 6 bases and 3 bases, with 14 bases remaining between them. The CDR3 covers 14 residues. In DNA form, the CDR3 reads TGTGCCAGCAGGGGGCAGACAAACTACTATGGCTACACCTTC. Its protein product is CASRGQTNYYGYTF.

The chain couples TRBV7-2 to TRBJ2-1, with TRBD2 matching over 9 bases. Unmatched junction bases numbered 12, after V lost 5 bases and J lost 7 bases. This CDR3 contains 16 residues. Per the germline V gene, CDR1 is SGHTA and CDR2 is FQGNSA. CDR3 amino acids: CASSQGAGLAFNEQFF. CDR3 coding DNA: TGTGCCAGCAGCCAGGGAGCTGGACTAGCGTTTAATGAGCAGTTCTTC.

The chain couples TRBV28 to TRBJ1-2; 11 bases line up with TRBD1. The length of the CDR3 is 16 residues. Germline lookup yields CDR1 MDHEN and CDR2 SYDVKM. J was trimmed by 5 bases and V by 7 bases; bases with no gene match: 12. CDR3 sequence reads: CASTLLGTGGSYGYTF. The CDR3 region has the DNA TGTGCCAGCACTCTGTTAGGGACAGGGGGTTCGTATGGCTACACCTTC.

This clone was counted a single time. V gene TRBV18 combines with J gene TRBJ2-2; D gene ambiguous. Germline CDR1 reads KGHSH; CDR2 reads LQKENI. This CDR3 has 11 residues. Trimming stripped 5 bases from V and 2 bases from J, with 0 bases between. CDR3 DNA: TGTGCCAGCTCAAACACCGGGGAGCTGTTTTTT. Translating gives CASSNTGELFF.

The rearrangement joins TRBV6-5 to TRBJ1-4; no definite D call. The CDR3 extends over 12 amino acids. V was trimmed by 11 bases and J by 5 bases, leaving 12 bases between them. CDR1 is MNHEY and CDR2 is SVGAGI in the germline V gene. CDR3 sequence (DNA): TGTGCCGCGCGAGGTAGAAATGAAAAACTGTTTTTT. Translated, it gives CAARGRNEKLFF.

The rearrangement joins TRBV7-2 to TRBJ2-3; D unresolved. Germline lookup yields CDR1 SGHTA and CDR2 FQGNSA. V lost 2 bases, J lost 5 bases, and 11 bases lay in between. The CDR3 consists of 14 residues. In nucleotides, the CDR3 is TGTGCCAGCAGCTTAAGATACTACTTAGATACGCAGTATTTT. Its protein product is CASSLRYYLDTQYF.

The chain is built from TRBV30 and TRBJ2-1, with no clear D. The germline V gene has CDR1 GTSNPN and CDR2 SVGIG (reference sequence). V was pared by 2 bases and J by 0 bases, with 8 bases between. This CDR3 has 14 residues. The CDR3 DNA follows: TGTGCCTGGAGTCAGAGTTACTCCTACAATGAGCAGTTCTTC. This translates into CAWSQSYSYNEQFF.

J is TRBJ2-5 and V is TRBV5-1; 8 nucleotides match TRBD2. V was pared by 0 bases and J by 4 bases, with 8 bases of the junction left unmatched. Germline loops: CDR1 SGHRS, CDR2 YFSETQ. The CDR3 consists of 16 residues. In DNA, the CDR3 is TGCGCCAGCAGCTTGGTGGCGGGAGGAAGGGCAGAGACCCAGTACTTC. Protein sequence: CASSLVAGGRAETQYF.

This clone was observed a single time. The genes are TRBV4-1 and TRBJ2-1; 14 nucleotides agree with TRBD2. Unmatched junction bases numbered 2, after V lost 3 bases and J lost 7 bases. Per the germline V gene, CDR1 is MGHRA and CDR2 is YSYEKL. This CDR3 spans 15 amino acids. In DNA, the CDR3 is TGCGCCAGCAGCCAGGGGACTAGCGGGAGAAATGAGCAGTTCTTC. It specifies CASSQGTSGRNEQFF.

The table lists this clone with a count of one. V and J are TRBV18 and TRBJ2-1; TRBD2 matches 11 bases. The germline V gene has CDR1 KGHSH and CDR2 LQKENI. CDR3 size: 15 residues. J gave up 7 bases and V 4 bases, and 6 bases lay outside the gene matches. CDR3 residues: CASSRPGTSGNEQFF. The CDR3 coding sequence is TGTGCCAGCTCACGACCGGGGACTAGCGGAAATGAGCAGTTCTTC.

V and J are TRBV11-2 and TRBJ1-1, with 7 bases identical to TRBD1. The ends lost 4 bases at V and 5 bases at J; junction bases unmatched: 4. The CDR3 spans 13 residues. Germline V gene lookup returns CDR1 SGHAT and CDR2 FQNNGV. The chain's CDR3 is CASSSTGLTEAFF. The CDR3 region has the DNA TGTGCCAGCAGCTCGACAGGGCTAACTGAAGCTTTCTTT.

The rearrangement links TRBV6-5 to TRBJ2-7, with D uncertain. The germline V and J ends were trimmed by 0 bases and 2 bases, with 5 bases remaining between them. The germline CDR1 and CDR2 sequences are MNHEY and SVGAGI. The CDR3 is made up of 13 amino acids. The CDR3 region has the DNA TGTGCCAGCAGTTACTCGCTTACCTACGAGCAGTACTTC. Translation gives CASSYSLTYEQYF.

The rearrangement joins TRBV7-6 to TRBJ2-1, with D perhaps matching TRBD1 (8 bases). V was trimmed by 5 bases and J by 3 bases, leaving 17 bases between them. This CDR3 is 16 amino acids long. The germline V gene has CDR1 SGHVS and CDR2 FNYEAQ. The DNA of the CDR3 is TGTGCCAGCAGCCAGGGGGCGGGAGCGGGCTACAATGAGCAGTTCTTC. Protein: CASSQGAGAGYNEQFF.

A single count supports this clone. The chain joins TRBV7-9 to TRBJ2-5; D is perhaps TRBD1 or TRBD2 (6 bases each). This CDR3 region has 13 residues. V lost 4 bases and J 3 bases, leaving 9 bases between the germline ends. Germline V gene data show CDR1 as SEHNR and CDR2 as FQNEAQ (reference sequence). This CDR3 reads CASSSGEEETQYF. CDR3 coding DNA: TGTGCCAGCAGCTCAGGGGAGGAAGAGACCCAGTACTTC.

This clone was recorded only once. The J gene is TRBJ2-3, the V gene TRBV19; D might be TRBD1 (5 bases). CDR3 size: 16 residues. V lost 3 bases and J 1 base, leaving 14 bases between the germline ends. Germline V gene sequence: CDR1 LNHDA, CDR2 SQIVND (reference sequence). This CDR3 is CASSIPGARGTDTQYF. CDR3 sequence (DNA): TGTGCCAGTAGTATTCCTGGGGCAAGGGGCACAGATACGCAGTATTTT.

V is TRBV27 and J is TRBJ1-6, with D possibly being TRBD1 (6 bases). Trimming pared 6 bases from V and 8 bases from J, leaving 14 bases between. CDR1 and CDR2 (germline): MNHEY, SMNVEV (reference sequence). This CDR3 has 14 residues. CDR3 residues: CASRVDRWDSPLHF. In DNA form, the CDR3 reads TGTGCCAGCAGAGTAGACAGGTGGGATTCACCCCTCCACTTT.

For the CDR3, the DNA is TGTGCCAGCAGCGGGGACAGGGCTTATCAAGGCTACACCTTC. Translating gives CASSGDRAYQGYTF. This chain joins TRBV11-2 and TRBJ1-2; 9 positions match TRBD1. Germline V gene sequence: CDR1 SGHAT, CDR2 FQNNGV. This CDR3 region has 14 residues. V shed 5 bases and J 8 bases; nucleotides not matched to a gene: 9.

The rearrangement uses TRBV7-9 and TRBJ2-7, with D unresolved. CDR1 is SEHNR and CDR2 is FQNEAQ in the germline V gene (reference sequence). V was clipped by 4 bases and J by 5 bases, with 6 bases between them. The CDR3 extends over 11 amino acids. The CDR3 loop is CASSSAHEQYF. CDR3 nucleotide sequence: TGTGCCAGCAGCTCGGCCCACGAGCAGTACTTC.

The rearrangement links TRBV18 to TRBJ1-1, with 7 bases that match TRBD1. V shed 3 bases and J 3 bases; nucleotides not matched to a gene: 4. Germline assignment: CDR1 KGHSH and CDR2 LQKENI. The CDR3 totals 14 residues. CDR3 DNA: TGTGCCAGCTCACCCTCGACAGGGCACACTGAAGCTTTCTTT. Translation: CASSPSTGHTEAFF.

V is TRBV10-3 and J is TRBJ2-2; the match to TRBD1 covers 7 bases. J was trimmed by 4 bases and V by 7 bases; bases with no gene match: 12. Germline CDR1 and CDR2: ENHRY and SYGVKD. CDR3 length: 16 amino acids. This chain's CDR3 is CAIKDEGARGTGELFF. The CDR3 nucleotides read TGTGCCATCAAAGACGAGGGGGCGCGTGGCACCGGGGAGCTGTTTTTT.

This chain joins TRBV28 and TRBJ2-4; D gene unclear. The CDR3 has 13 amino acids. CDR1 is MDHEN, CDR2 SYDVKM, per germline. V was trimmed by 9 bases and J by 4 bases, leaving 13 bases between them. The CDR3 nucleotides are TGTGCCAGTTTGCCGAAGCTAAAAAACATTCAGTACTTC. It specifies CASLPKLKNIQYF. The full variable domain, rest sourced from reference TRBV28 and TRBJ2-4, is DVKVTQSSRYLVKRTGEKVFLECVQDMDHENMFWYRQDPGLGLRLIYFSYDVKMKEKGDIPEGYSVSREKKERFSLILESASTNQTSMYLCASLPKLKNIQYFGAGTRLSVL.

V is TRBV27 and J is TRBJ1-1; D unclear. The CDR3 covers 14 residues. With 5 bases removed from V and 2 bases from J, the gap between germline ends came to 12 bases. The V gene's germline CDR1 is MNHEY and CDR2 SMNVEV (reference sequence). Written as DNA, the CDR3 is TGTGCCAGCAGTGTCATTGATCAAAACACTGAAGCTTTCTTT. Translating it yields CASSVIDQNTEAFF.

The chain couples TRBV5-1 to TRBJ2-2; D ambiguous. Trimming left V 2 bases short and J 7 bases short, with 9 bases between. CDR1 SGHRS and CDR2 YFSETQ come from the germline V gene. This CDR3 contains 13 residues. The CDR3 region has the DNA TGCGCCAGCAGCTTCCCCATCAGCGGGGAGCTGTTTTTT. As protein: CASSFPISGELFF.

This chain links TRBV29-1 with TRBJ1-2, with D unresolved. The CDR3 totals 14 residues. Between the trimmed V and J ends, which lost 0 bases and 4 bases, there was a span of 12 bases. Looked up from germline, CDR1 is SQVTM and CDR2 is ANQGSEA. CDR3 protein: CSVEDPSAGYGYTF. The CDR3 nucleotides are TGCAGCGTTGAAGATCCGTCGGCAGGCTATGGCTACACCTTC.